This T cell receptor beta chain was identified during a study of CD8 T cells in Susac syndrome. Study overall: Blood was drawn from Susac syndrome patients while they were therapy-naive, on corticosteroids, or on intravenous immunoglobulin alone.

Random hexamers were used to reverse transcribe the RNA input (about 0.5 to 1 ug). Amplification of TCR beta CDR3 was carried out by immunoSEQ multiplex PCR, which covered 54 Vbeta and 13 Jbeta segments. TCRdb reprocessed the immunoSEQ multiplex PCR reads with MiXCR, giving one entry per CDR3 protein. Here the sample spans around 80,000 distinct CDR3 sequences, 94% being singletons. The CDR3 totals 15 residues. V trimming: 5 bases; J trimming: 1 base; junction bases outside the gene matches: 6. The germline V gene encodes CDR1 SEHNR and CDR2 FQNEAQ (reference sequence). Patients with Susac syndrome met diagnostic criteria defined recently for definite or probable disease.

This TCR was sampled from a human donor with Susac syndrome. The rearrangement links TRBV7-9 to TRBJ2-3; 7 positions agree with TRBD2. The sequenced sample consisted of CD8+ T cells from PBMCs. The DNA for the CDR3 is TGTGCCAGCAGCCAACAGCGGGGAGGCACAGATACGCAGTATTTT. Its protein product is CASSQQRGGTDTQYF.